What follows are 8 T cell receptor beta chains derived from one specimen sequenced in a study of shared clonotypes between healthy human individuals. Repertoires were generated with immunoSEQ multiplex PCR, while TCRdb's copy carries only in-frame clones and drops some. The profile covers about 2.4 million clones, with roughly 93% appearing a single time and about 0.34% taken by the ten largest. Sequencing was performed on naive CD4+ T cells from PBMCs. The subset: CD45RA+ positively selected. These receptors were obtained from a man younger than 30 in good health. Some clones in this sample may be carry-over from other donors' samples.

The genes are TRBV9 and TRBJ2-5; 10 bases map to TRBD2. V trimming: 0 bases; J trimming: 8 bases; junction bases outside the gene matches: 1. Germline assignment: CDR1 SGDLS and CDR2 YYNGEE. The length of the CDR3 is 13 residues. CDR3 in amino acids: CASSVASGSTQYF. The CDR3 nucleotides read TGTGCCAGCAGCGTAGCTAGCGGGAGCACCCAGTACTTC.

CDR3 residues: CASSPFSPQGANEQYF. CDR3 in DNA: TGTGCCAGCTCACCATTTTCTCCACAGGGGGCTAACGAGCAGTACTTC. This chain uses TRBV18 with TRBJ2-7, with TRBD1 matching 9 bases. V lost 2 bases, J lost 5 bases, and 10 bases stayed unmatched. CDR3 size: 16 residues. Germline values: CDR1 KGHSH, CDR2 LQKENI.

This chain joins TRBV10-3 and TRBJ1-1; D call uncertain. V lost 7 bases, J lost 1 base, and 10 bases lay in between. CDR1 and CDR2 (germline): ENHRY, SYGVKD. CDR3 length equals 13 residues. CDR3 amino acids: CAITLKGNTEAFF. The CDR3 DNA follows: TGTGCCATCACCCTGAAAGGGAACACTGAAGCTTTCTTT.

This clone was recorded only once. The chain uses TRBV7-2 and TRBJ1-5, with D possibly TRBD1 on 5 matching bases. This CDR3 has 13 amino acids. Germline assignment: CDR1 SGHTA and CDR2 FQGNSA. The germline V and J ends were trimmed by 5 bases and 9 bases, with 14 bases remaining between them. DNA for the CDR3: TGTGCCAGCAGCGCGCTCGGGGGATCGCCCCAGCATTTT. Amino acid sequence: CASSALGGSPQHF.

As regards this clone: In the same sample, other DNA sequences code for this CDR3. The rearrangement joins TRBV29-1 to TRBJ2-7; 11 bases line up with TRBD2. CDR1 is SQVTM, CDR2 ANQGSEA, per germline. The CDR3 has 14 amino acids. V trimming: 6 bases; J trimming: 0 bases; junction bases outside the gene matches: 4. The CDR3 coding sequence is TGCAGCGTCAGCGGGACTAGCGGCTCCTACGAGCAGTACTTC. As protein: CSVSGTSGSYEQYF.

The chain is built from TRBV30 and TRBJ1-5; D call uncertain. The CDR3 has 16 amino acids. V shed 0 bases and J shed 5 bases, with 17 bases lying between them. The germline V gene has CDR1 GTSNPN and CDR2 SVGIG (reference sequence). CDR3 amino acids: CAWSVKRAQRDQPQHF. CDR3 in DNA: TGTGCCTGGAGTGTGAAAAGGGCTCAGCGGGATCAGCCCCAGCATTTT.

The chain links TRBV7-8 to TRBJ2-3; unclear D gene. Per germline, CDR1 SGHVS and CDR2 FQNEAQ. The CDR3 is 14 residues long. V was shortened by 1 base and J by 3 bases, with 8 bases between the two germline ends. The CDR3 DNA sequence: TGTGCCAGCAGCTTAGTGCAGCAGACAGATACGCAGTATTTT. Its protein is CASSLVQQTDTQYF.

The chain carries TRBV29-1 and TRBJ1-3; D remains ambiguous. The CDR3 is made up of 13 amino acids. CDR1 and CDR2 from the germline V gene are SQVTM and ANQGSEA. Trimming took off 5 bases at V and 0 bases at J, with 8 bases between the two ends. In DNA, the CDR3 is TGCAGCGTTTCCCGGGGCTCTGGAAACACCATATATTTT. Translating gives CSVSRGSGNTIYF.